The 8 T cell receptor beta chains below come from one sample, sequenced in a study of tumor-infiltrating lymphocytes in primary liver carcinoma. Making TCR beta cDNA involved around 500 ng total RNA and a constant-region primer. For TCR beta, libraries were produced by three nested multiplex PCR rounds using slightly modified ARM-PCR. A C-beta reverse primer and TRBV1-TRBV30 forward primers served in each of the first two PCR rounds, at 10 cycles apiece. TCRdb passed the multiplex PCR reads through MiXCR, listing each CDR3 protein once. The table has 70,000 to 95,000 distinct CDR3 sequences, over 60% seen once; the top ten hold roughly 25%. Joint extraction of RNA and DNA used roughly 20-33 mg of bulk tissue that was unsorted. The material sequenced was liver tumor tissue from sampling region 4. Documented subset: tumor region T4, right-lateral pole. These receptors were obtained from a man aged 35 to 55 with primary liver carcinoma and hepatitis B virus infection.

Details on this clonotype: In this CDR3 the conserved last residue, phenylalanine or tryptophan, is missing, so a read error is likely. The chain links TRBV6-1 to TRBJ2-3; the match to TRBD1 covers 7 bases. The CDR3 has 15 residues. The germline CDR1 and CDR2 sequences are MNHNS and SASEGT. In nucleotides, the CDR3 is TGTGCCGGCAGTATCCGGACAGGCCGCACAGATACGCAGTATATT. Its protein product is CAGSIRTGRTDTQYI.

The chain is built from TRBV21-1 and TRBJ1-2. TRBV21-1 is shown as a pseudogene. CDR3 length equals 15 residues. The CDR3, as DNA: TGTGCCAGCAGCAAAGTTCACGACTTTGAGGGAGGCTACACCTTC. This translates into CASSKVHDFEGGYTF.

This clonotype was counted many times. The chain has TRBV6-5 and TRBJ1-1; D may be TRBD1 (6 bases). V lost 5 bases, J lost 1 base, and 8 bases lay in between. The CDR3 sequence is 13 residues long. The germline gives CDR1 MNHEY, CDR2 SVGAGI. The CDR3 nucleotides are TGTGCCAGCAGTCACAGGGAGAACACTGAAGCTTTCTTT. Translating it yields CASSHRENTEAFF.

Remarks on this clonotype: It is likely a read error, because the conserved phenylalanine at the end of the CDR3 is missing. It is unclear where the CDR3 begins or ends on the DNA, so no DNA is shown, and the CDR3 is as TCRdb lists it. This chain connects TRBV11-2 to TRBJ1-4; the DNA was not compared with TRBD1, the D call given in the table. CDR1 and CDR2 (germline): SGHAT, FQNNGV. The CDR3 is 14 residues long, ends included. The chain's CDR3 is CASSLEVGDEKLII.

On this clonotype itself: It is likely a read error, because the conserved phenylalanine at the end of the CDR3 is missing. The chain combines TRBV11-2 with TRBJ1-2; 7 nucleotides match TRBD1. Per the germline V gene, CDR1 is SGHAT and CDR2 is FQNNGV. This CDR3 has 14 residues. The chain's CDR3 is CACSPADRDYDYTY. CDR3 nucleotides: TGTGCCTGCAGCCCAGCCGACAGGGACTATGACTACACCTAC.

This clonotype was seen a few times. V gene TRBV10-3 combines with J gene TRBJ2-7; perhaps D is TRBD1 or TRBD2 (6 bases each). The V and J ends lost 4 bases and 2 bases respectively, with 9 bases between them. This CDR3 is 13 amino acids long. CDR1 is ENHRY, CDR2 SYGVKD, per germline. The CDR3 DNA is TGTGCCATCAGTGGACGGGGGCCCTACGAGCAGTACTTC. Translated: CAISGRGPYEQYF.

On this clonotype itself: A read error may produce the germline difference seen at one junction end. The rearrangement joins TRBV12-3 or TRBV12-4 to TRBJ2-7; weak D call: TRBD2 (5 bases). CDR3 size: 14 residues. CDR3 in DNA: TGTGCCATCCTCCAGAGCGGTCGGCTCTACGACCAGTACTTC. Its translation is CAILQSGRLYDQYF.

Points on this clonotype: A read error may produce the germline difference seen at one junction end. This rearrangement joins TRBV6-5 to TRBJ2-7; 9 nucleotides line up with TRBD1. CDR1 and CDR2 from the germline V gene are MNHEY and SVGAGI. The CDR3 is 14 amino acids. The chain's CDR3 is CTSSPSRDRVEQYF. The CDR3 region has the DNA TGCACCAGCAGTCCATCCCGGGACAGGGTGGAGCAGTATTTC.